This is a list of T cell receptor beta chains from one sample in a study of blood T cell repertoires in COVID-19. Sequenced by immunoSEQ multiplex PCR; TCRdb stores in-frame clones only, minus some. The data show more than 95,000 clones, approximately 74% seen once. Sequencing was carried out using peripheral blood. The receptors shown here come from a man in his fifties or sixties with acute or convalescent COVID-19. CDR3s include the opening cysteine and the closing phenylalanine or tryptophan. Fields, in order: D gene, clone size, V gene, J gene, CDR3 DNA, CDR3 protein. The D gene is left open where the match is weak. Only some rows state a clone size, as once, few, many or a class for expanded clones.

>NA|NA|TRBV9|TRBJ2-3
TGTGCCAGCAGCGTGAGGGCAGATACGCAGTATTTT
CASSVRADTQYF
>NA|few|TRBV9|TRBJ2-6
TGTGCCAGCAGCTTGGGGAATTACAGGGCTGGGGCCAACGTCCTGACTTTC
CASSLGNYRAGANVLTF
>TRBD1|NA|TRBV7-8|TRBJ2-7
TGTGCCAGCAGCTCCCGGGACAGGGATCACGAGCAGTACTTC
CASSSRDRDHEQYF
>NA|few|TRBV9|TRBJ2-1
TGTGCCAGCACCCCCTCGGGGATGTCTACCTACAATGAGCAGTTCTTC
CASTPSGMSTYNEQFF
>TRBD2|NA|TRBV19|TRBJ2-1
TGTGCCAGTAGTATAGGGCTAGCGGGGACATTATACAATGAGCAGTTCTTC
CASSIGLAGTLYNEQFF
>NA|NA|TRBV6-4|TRBJ1-1
TGTGCCAGCTGCGGTCCGAGGGTGAGCAGGGGATTGAAGAACACTGAAGCTTTCTTT
CASCGPRVSRGLKNTEAFF
>TRBD2|NA|TRBV5-1|TRBJ2-7
TGCGCCAGCAGCTTGGTTCTAGCGGGGGGGACATACGAGCAGTACTTC
CASSLVLAGGTYEQYF
>TRBD1|NA|TRBV30|TRBJ2-7
TGTGCCCGTGCAGGGGGTTCGGGCGAGCAGTACTTC
CARAGGSGEQYF
>NA|NA|TRBV2|TRBJ1-4
TGTGCCAGCAGCTACCCCGAGGAGGGTCGGGGTAATGAAAAACTGTTTTTT
CASSYPEEGRGNEKLFF
>TRBD2|few|TRBV15|TRBJ2-1
TGTGCCACCAGCAGAGATCGGAGTAGCGGGAGGGGGAATGAGCAGTTCTTC
CATSRDRSSGRGNEQFF
>TRBD2|NA|TRBV2|TRBJ2-1
TGTGCCAGCAGAGGGGGACTAGCGGGGGACGGGAATGAGCAGTTCTTC
CASRGGLAGDGNEQFF
>NA|few|TRBV5-1|TRBJ1-4
TGCGCCAGCAGCTCTGGACTTACCGTTAAGCTTTCCGAAAAACTGTTTTTT
CASSSGLTVKLSEKLFF
>TRBD1|NA|TRBV7-3|TRBJ1-4
TGTGCCAGCAGCTTAACCGGGACAGTGCCTGAAAAACTGTTTTTT
CASSLTGTVPEKLFF
>NA|NA|TRBV24-1|TRBJ1-5
TGTGCCACCGCCGCGGGGGGTTATCAGCCCCAGCATTTT
CATAAGGYQPQHF
>NA|NA|TRBV5-1|TRBJ2-1
TGCGCCAGCAGCTTGGAGGGGTTACCCTACAATGAGCAGTTCTTC
CASSLEGLPYNEQFF
>NA|few|TRBV4-2|TRBJ1-1
TGTGCCAGCAGCCAAGGGCGGGCTGGCAGTATGAACACTGAAGCTTTCTTT
CASSQGRAGSMNTEAFF